This is a list of T cell receptor beta chains from one sample in a study of T cells in localized non-small cell lung cancer. Measured with immunoSEQ multiplex PCR; TCRdb has only the in-frame clones, and not every one. The data hold 20,000 to 25,000 clones, with about 90% observed a single time. The sequencing used peripheral blood, collected before any cancer treatment. These receptors originate from a male donor older than 55 with stage II squamous cell lung carcinoma. The CDR3 runs from the conserved cysteine through the conserved F or W. Fields, in order: D gene, J gene, clone size, V gene, CDR3 protein, CDR3 DNA. A D gene is named only where the DNA matches it firmly. Part of the rows lack a size; the others show once, few, many or a class for expanded clones.

>TRBD1|TRBJ1-2|-|TRBV7-2
CASSLNRGGGYTF
TGTGCCAGCAGCTTAAACAGGGGCGGAGGCTACACCTTC
>-|TRBJ1-4|-|TRBV18
CASSPGTGRGEKLFF
TGTGCCAGCTCACCAGGGACTGGTAGAGGAGAAAAACTGTTTTTT
>-|TRBJ2-3|-|TRBV7-3
CASSRSSTDTQYF
TGTGCCAGCAGCCGAAGTAGCACAGATACGCAGTATTTT
>-|TRBJ1-2|-|TRBV6-6
CASSPTSNYGYTF
TGTGCCAGCAGTCCGACCTCTAACTATGGCTACACCTTC
>TRBD2|TRBJ2-7|-|TRBV7-2
CASSPRLAGLTYEQYF
TGTGCCAGCAGCCCTCGACTAGCGGGTCTCACCTACGAGCAGTACTTC
>-|TRBJ2-1|-|TRBV7-9
CASSAKGGVINEQFF
TGTGCCAGCAGCGCTAAAGGGGGGGTTATTAATGAGCAGTTCTTC
>TRBD2|TRBJ2-5|-|TRBV6-5
CASSAGTSGRETQYF
TGTGCCAGCAGTGCGGGGACTAGCGGGAGGGAGACCCAGTACTTC
>-|TRBJ2-1|-|TRBV20-1
CSTEGQFF
TGCAGCACCGAAGGGCAGTTCTTC
>TRBD1|TRBJ1-5|-|TRBV5-6
CASRRGEGAQPQHF
TGTGCCAGCAGAAGGGGGGAGGGGGCTCAGCCCCAGCATTTT
>TRBD2|TRBJ2-3|-|TRBV7-8
CASSLGRRSREGGDTQYF
TGTGCCAGCAGCTTAGGGAGGCGGAGCCGGGAGGGAGGAGATACGCAGTATTTT
>-|TRBJ2-3|-|TRBV11-3
CASSLSAGSTDTQYF
TGTGCCAGCAGCTTATCAGCAGGGAGCACAGATACGCAGTATTTT
>TRBD1|TRBJ2-5|medium-sized|TRBV6-1
CASSVNRGKETQYF
TGTGCCAGCAGTGTGAACAGGGGGAAGGAGACCCAGTACTTC
>TRBD1|TRBJ2-7|-|TRBV19
CASSRGQDSSYEQYF
TGTGCCAGTAGTAGAGGACAGGATAGCTCCTACGAGCAGTACTTC
>-|TRBJ2-5|-|TRBV7-9
CASSFRGGGSVETQYF
TGTGCCAGCAGCTTCCGAGGAGGGGGGAGCGTCGAGACCCAGTACTTC
>-|TRBJ1-2|-|TRBV6-1
CASSESWAETNYGYTF
TGTGCCAGCAGTGAAAGCTGGGCAGAGACAAACTATGGCTACACCTTC
>-|TRBJ2-1|once|TRBV10-3
CAISERGGVPFF
TGTGCCATCAGTGAGAGGGGGGGCGTCCCGTTCTTC
>-|TRBJ1-2|-|TRBV6-5
CASSTGTDPGGYTF
TGTGCCAGCAGCACCGGGACCGATCCGGGGGGCTACACCTTC
>-|TRBJ2-2|once|TRBV6-1
CASSGQINTGELFF
TGTGCCAGCAGTGGACAGATTAACACCGGGGAGCTGTTTTTT
>TRBD1|TRBJ1-2|once|TRBV15
CATSRGDRGLFGYTF
TGTGCCACCAGCAGGGGGGACAGGGGGCTCTTTGGCTACACCTTC
>TRBD1|TRBJ2-3|-|TRBV30
CAWSVQGAYTDTQYF
TGTGCCTGGAGTGTACAGGGGGCCTACACAGATACGCAGTATTTT
>TRBD2|TRBJ2-7|-|TRBV27
CASRTIAGAGEQYF
TGTGCCAGCAGGACCATAGCGGGAGCGGGTGAGCAGTACTTC
>TRBD1|TRBJ1-4|-|TRBV7-9
CASSLSLFLGQTGEKLFF
TGTGCCAGCAGCTTAAGTCTCTTCCTGGGACAGACCGGTGAAAAACTGTTTTTT
>-|TRBJ2-3|-|TRBV7-2
CASSLEGPGWDTQYF
TGTGCCAGCAGCTTAGAAGGCCCCGGGTGGGATACGCAGTATTTT
>-|TRBJ2-7|-|TRBV4-2
CASSQGPGAWEQYF
TGTGCCAGCAGCCAAGGACCGGGGGCATGGGAGCAGTACTTC
>-|TRBJ2-7|-|TRBV5-5
CASSATGEGYEQYF
TGTGCCAGCAGCGCGACAGGGGAGGGGTACGAGCAGTACTTC
>TRBD1|TRBJ1-5|-|TRBV6-1
CASSFGTGADQPQHF
TGTGCCAGCAGTTTTGGGACAGGGGCCGACCAGCCCCAGCATTTT
>TRBD1|TRBJ2-6|-|TRBV18
CASSEAGQGTSGANVLTF
TGTGCCAGCTCAGAAGCGGGACAGGGAACCTCTGGGGCCAACGTCCTGACTTTC
>-|TRBJ1-3|-|TRBV9
CASTDRPDGAGNTIYF
TGTGCCAGCACCGACCGACCAGACGGAGCTGGAAACACCATATATTTT